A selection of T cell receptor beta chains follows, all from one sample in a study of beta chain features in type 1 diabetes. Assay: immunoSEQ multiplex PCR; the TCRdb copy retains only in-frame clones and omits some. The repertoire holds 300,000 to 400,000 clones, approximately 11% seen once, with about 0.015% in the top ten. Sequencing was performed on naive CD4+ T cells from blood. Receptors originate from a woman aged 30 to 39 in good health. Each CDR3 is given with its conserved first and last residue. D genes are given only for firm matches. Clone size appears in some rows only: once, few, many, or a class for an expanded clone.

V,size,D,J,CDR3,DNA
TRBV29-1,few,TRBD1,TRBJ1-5,CSVGGQGDQPQHF,TGCAGCGTTGGGGGACAGGGGGATCAGCCCCAGCATTTT
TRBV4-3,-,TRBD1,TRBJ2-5,CASSLTVRGQGQYF,TGCGCCAGCAGCCTCACCGTTAGGGGGCAGGGGCAGTACTTC
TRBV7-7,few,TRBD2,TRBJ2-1,CASSFGTSGSNEQFF,TGTGCTAGCAGCTTCGGGACTAGCGGGAGCAATGAGCAGTTCTTC
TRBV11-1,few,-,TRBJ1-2,CASSLPGDYGYTF,TGTGCCAGCAGCCTACCAGGGGACTATGGCTACACCTTC
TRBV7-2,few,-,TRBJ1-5,CASSHSNQPQHF,TGTGCCAGCAGCCATAGCAATCAGCCCCAGCATTTT
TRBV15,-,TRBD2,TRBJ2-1,CATSREGLADNEQFF,TGTGCCACCAGCAGAGAGGGCCTAGCGGACAATGAGCAGTTCTTC
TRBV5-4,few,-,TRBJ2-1,CASSRAGPHNEQFF,TGTGCCAGCAGCCGCGCGGGACCACACAATGAGCAGTTCTTC
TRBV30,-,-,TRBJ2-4,CAWSGLGIQYF,TGTGCCTGGAGTGGCCTCGGCATTCAGTACTTC
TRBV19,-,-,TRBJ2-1,CASSTRPRITFSNEQFF,TGTGCCAGTAGTACCCGACCTAGGATAACTTTTTCCAATGAGCAGTTCTTC
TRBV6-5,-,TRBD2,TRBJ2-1,CASSLLAGGDNEQFF,TGTGCCAGCAGTCTACTAGCGGGAGGGGACAATGAGCAGTTCTTC
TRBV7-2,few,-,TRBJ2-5,CASSLARGTIQETQYF,TGTGCCAGCAGCTTAGCGAGGGGGACAATTCAAGAGACCCAGTACTTC
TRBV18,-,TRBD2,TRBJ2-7,CASSPRGLAELDYEQYF,TGTGCCAGCTCACCACGGGGACTAGCTGAATTGGACTACGAGCAGTACTTC
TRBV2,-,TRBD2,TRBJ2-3,CASQLAGVSDTQYF,TGTGCCAGCCAACTAGCGGGAGTCTCAGATACGCAGTATTTT
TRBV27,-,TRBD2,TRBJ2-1,CASSSLYTSGIGNEQFF,TGTGCCAGCAGTTCCCTTTATACTAGCGGAATTGGGAATGAGCAGTTCTTC
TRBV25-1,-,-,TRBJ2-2,CASSEPPSGGTGELFF,TGTGCCAGCAGTGAACCGCCCAGCGGCGGGACCGGGGAGCTGTTTTTT
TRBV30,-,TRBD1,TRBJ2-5,CAWETGGRGETQYF,TGTGCCTGGGAGACAGGGGGCCGAGGGGAGACCCAGTACTTC